The 23 T cell receptor beta chains given below trace back to one sample, sequenced in a study of vaccination effects on CD4 cells after COVID-19. TCRdb's table, derived via immunoSEQ multiplex PCR, lists solely in-frame clones and lacks some. The sample contains about 38,000 clones, about 80% of which appear only once. The antigens for these receptors are not known. Cells that had been cultured for 10 days were the source of isolated CD4+ T cells. The material was CD4+ T cells from PBMCs cultured without peptide, obtained before COVID-19 vaccination. The source is a human donor who received a COVID-19 vaccine.

The V and J genes are TRBV2 and TRBJ2-5; D ambiguous. Trimming pared 8 bases from V and 3 bases from J, leaving 7 bases between. From germline, CDR1 is SNHLY and CDR2 FYNNEI. This CDR3 is 11 amino acids long. The CDR3, as DNA: TGTGCCAGCGAACTTAAAGAGACCCAGTACTTC. Encoded protein: CASELKETQYF. The whole variable domain, filled in from reference TRBV2 and TRBJ2-5, reads EPEVTQTPSHQVTQMGQEVILRCVPISNHLYFYWYRQILGQKVEFLVSFYNNEISEKSEIFDDQFSVERPDGSNFTLKIRSTKLEDSAMYFCASELKETQYFGPGTRLLVL.

This clone was counted a single time. V and J are TRBV6-5 and TRBJ1-4; TRBD1 might be the D (6 bases). CDR3 length: 16 amino acids. V was clipped by 2 bases and J by 7 bases, with 17 bases between them. Germline loops: CDR1 MNHEY, CDR2 SVGAGI. CDR3 residues: CASSYDVSGASEKLFF. As DNA, the CDR3 is TGTGCCAGCAGTTACGATGTATCAGGGGCGAGTGAAAAACTGTTTTTT.

V usage is TRBV5-1 and J usage is TRBJ2-5; D is unclear. Germline loops: CDR1 SGHRS, CDR2 YFSETQ. The V gene lost 4 bases and the J gene lost 2 bases, with 9 bases spanning the gap. The CDR3 covers 13 residues. CDR3 in amino acids: CASSELPQETQYF. CDR3 DNA: TGCGCCAGCAGCGAACTACCTCAAGAGACCCAGTACTTC.

This chain joins TRBV25-1 and TRBJ1-6; a weak D match, TRBD1 (5 bases). Germline V CDR1 and CDR2: MGHDK, SYGVNS. This CDR3 has 13 amino acids. Trimming stripped 6 bases from V and 10 bases from J, with 13 bases between. The CDR3 nucleotides are TGTGCCAGCAGCGGTGGGGGGGGATCACCCCTCCACTTT. Its translation is CASSGGGGSPLHF.

The gene calls are TRBV7-2 and TRBJ2-6; D is unclear. V lost 4 bases, J lost 0 bases, and 13 bases lay in between. Germline V gene data show CDR1 as SGHTA and CDR2 as FQGNSA. This CDR3 is 17 amino acids long. The CDR3: CASSSPVLYSGANVLTF. The CDR3, as DNA: TGTGCCAGCAGCTCCCCGGTCTTGTACTCTGGGGCCAACGTCCTGACTTTC.

V is TRBV29-1 and J is TRBJ2-5; D may be TRBD1 or TRBD2 (5 bases each). Germline CDR1 SQVTM, CDR2 ANQGSEA. CDR3 length: 13 amino acids. Trimming took 3 bases from V and 5 from J, leaving 13 bases between them. CDR3 DNA sequence: TGCAGCGTTGAGTGGGGGTCGGGGGAGACCCAGTACTTC. Amino acid sequence: CSVEWGSGETQYF.

In regard to this clone: This sample includes further DNA sequences coding for the same CDR3. The chain combines TRBV24-1 with TRBJ2-3, with a weak D call TRBD2 (6 bases). This CDR3 comprises 14 residues. CDR1 KGHDR and CDR2 SFDVKD come from the germline V gene. Deletions cut 3 bases from V and 1 base from J, with 7 bases between. DNA for the CDR3: TGTGCCACCAGTGATCGGAGGGGCACAGATACGCAGTATTTT. Amino acids: CATSDRRGTDTQYF.

V usage is TRBV7-3 and J usage is TRBJ1-3; 8 positions match TRBD1. CDR3 length: 15 residues. With V trimmed by 5 bases and J by 0 bases, 3 bases remained unmatched. Germline V gene sequence: CDR1 SGHTA, CDR2 FQGTGA. In DNA form, the CDR3 reads TGTGCCAGCAGCCTAGACAGGGGCTCTGGAAACACCATATATTTT. Its translation: CASSLDRGSGNTIYF. The whole variable domain, filled in from reference TRBV7-3 and TRBJ1-3, reads GAGVSQTPSNKVTEKGKYVELRCDPISGHTALYWYRQSLGQGPEFLIYFQGTGAADDSGLPNDRFFAVRPEGSVSTLKIQRTERGDSAVYLCASSLDRGSGNTIYFGEGSWLTVV.

This sequence joins TRBV7-2 and TRBJ1-4, with TRBD1 as a possible D gene (5 bases). The CDR3 contains 14 residues. V was cut by 2 bases and J by 3 bases, with 7 bases left in between. Germline values: CDR1 SGHTA, CDR2 FQGNSA. Here the CDR3 reads CASSLRGSNEKLFF. CDR3 sequence (DNA): TGTGCCAGCAGCTTACGGGGGTCTAATGAAAAACTGTTTTTT.

V gene TRBV6-5 combines with J gene TRBJ2-1; no clear D gene. The CDR3 has 12 amino acids. Germline values: CDR1 MNHEY, CDR2 SVGAGI. V dropped 6 bases and J dropped 8 bases, with 11 bases sitting between them. The CDR3 is CASSLALDEQFF. In DNA, the CDR3 is TGTGCCAGCAGCTTGGCCCTGGATGAGCAGTTCTTC.

This chain uses TRBV24-1 with TRBJ2-5; the match to TRBD1 covers 9 bases. Trimming removed 3 bases from V and 4 bases from J; junction bases left unmatched: 5. The CDR3 runs 15 residues. Germline values: CDR1 KGHDR, CDR2 SFDVKD. The CDR3 reads CATSDDDRGGETQYF. As DNA, the CDR3 is TGTGCCACCAGTGATGATGACAGGGGGGGAGAGACCCAGTACTTC.

The gene calls are TRBV6-5 and TRBJ1-1; D is undetermined. The V end was cut by 6 bases, the J end by 0 bases, with 8 bases between. The CDR3 contains 13 residues. Germline lookup yields CDR1 MNHEY and CDR2 SVGAGI. CDR3 sequence: CASRISLNTEAFF. CDR3 sequence (DNA): TGTGCCAGCAGGATAAGCTTGAACACTGAAGCTTTCTTT.

V is TRBV4-1 and J is TRBJ2-5; D gene unclear. The CDR3 length is 12 residues. Trimming stripped 2 bases from V and 1 base from J, with 2 bases between. The V gene's germline CDR1 is MGHRA and CDR2 YSYEKL. CDR3: CASSQIQETQYF. The CDR3, as DNA: TGCGCCAGCAGCCAAATCCAAGAGACCCAGTACTTC.

This clone showed up just a few times. The chain joins TRBV7-9 to TRBJ2-2; 8 bases are shared with TRBD1. Germline trimming cut 5 bases from V and 5 bases from J; bases unmatched to any gene: 10. Germline loops: CDR1 SEHNR, CDR2 FQNEAQ (reference sequence). The CDR3 totals 16 residues. The CDR3 nucleotides read TGTGCCAGCAGCCCCCCAGGGGGCCTCAGAACCGGGGAGCTGTTTTTT. Amino acids: CASSPPGGLRTGELFF.

The rearrangement uses TRBV5-1 and TRBJ2-2; 10 positions agree with TRBD1. J gave up 3 bases and V 3 bases, and 2 bases lay outside the gene matches. The CDR3 consists of 15 residues. In germline, CDR1 is SGHRS, CDR2 YFSETQ. CDR3 sequence reads: CASSYGTGDTGELFF. The DNA of the CDR3 is TGCGCCAGCAGCTACGGGACAGGGGACACCGGGGAGCTGTTTTTT.

The genes are TRBV2 and TRBJ1-2, with 7 nucleotides matching TRBD1. V was clipped by 7 bases and J by 1 base; unmatched bases: 6. The CDR3 length is 14 residues. CDR1 and CDR2 (germline): SNHLY, FYNNEI. This chain's CDR3 is CASTPRDSNYGYTF. The CDR3 DNA reads as TGTGCCAGCACCCCCCGGGACAGTAACTATGGCTACACCTTC.

CDR3 DNA: TGTGCCAGCAGCCGCCCCCCCCTGGATACGCAGTATTTT. Its translation: CASSRPPLDTQYF. The chain couples TRBV27 to TRBJ2-3; the D is unclear. Trimming pared 6 bases from V and 6 bases from J, leaving 13 bases between. Germline V gene lookup returns CDR1 MNHEY and CDR2 SMNVEV (reference sequence). The CDR3 is 13 amino acids.

The chain is built from TRBV29-1 and TRBJ1-2; D is perhaps TRBD1 (6 bases). Germline loops: CDR1 SQVTM, CDR2 ANQGSEA. The V end was cut by 3 bases, the J end by 0 bases, with 11 bases between. The CDR3 has 14 amino acids. The CDR3 bases are TGCAGCGTTGACAGGGACACCGCTAACTATGGCTACACCTTC. Amino acid sequence: CSVDRDTANYGYTF.

This clone was seen once. This chain joins TRBV4-1 and TRBJ2-6; D is uncertain. Germline CDR1 and CDR2: MGHRA and YSYEKL. V dropped 0 bases and J dropped 0 bases, with 21 bases sitting between them. This CDR3 comprises 21 residues. The CDR3 nucleotides are TGCGCCAGCAGCCAAGATGGTCCCAGTAAATCCCCCTTCTCTGGGGCCAACGTCCTGACTTTC. Translating it yields CASSQDGPSKSPFSGANVLTF.

V gene TRBV19 combines with J gene TRBJ1-4; D remains unclear. Trimming took 6 bases from V and 3 from J, leaving 14 bases between them. The CDR3 has 15 amino acids. Germline V CDR1 and CDR2: LNHDA, SQIVND (reference sequence). The CDR3 DNA follows: TGTGCCAGTAGGGGAGGATTCGCCCCTAATGAAAAACTGTTTTTT. Encoded protein: CASRGGFAPNEKLFF.

The V gene is TRBV10-3, the J gene TRBJ1-1; the match to TRBD1 covers 11 bases. This CDR3 spans 11 amino acids. The germline V gene encodes CDR1 ENHRY and CDR2 SYGVKD. Trimming took 9 bases from V and 11 from J; bases not matched to a gene: 5. DNA of the CDR3: TGTGCCATGGGACAGGGGGTTGAGGCTTTCTTT. This translates into CAMGQGVEAFF.

V usage is TRBV19 and J usage is TRBJ2-7; TRBD1 is a possible D gene (7 bases). The CDR3 runs to 14 residues. Deletions cut 5 bases from V and 1 base from J, with 12 bases between. CDR1 LNHDA and CDR2 SQIVND come from the germline V gene (reference sequence). The CDR3 DNA reads as TGTGCCAGTAGTGTGGCAGGGGGGTCCTACGAGCAGTACGTC. Amino acids: CASSVAGGSYEQYV.

This chain uses TRBV7-2 with TRBJ2-3; no definite D call. CDR3 length: 12 amino acids. Trimming took 5 bases from V and 9 from J, leaving 12 bases between them. CDR1 is SGHTA and CDR2 is FQGNSA in the germline V gene. CDR3 nucleotides: TGTGCCAGCAGCCCCTATTCCGACACGCAGTATTTT. Translation: CASSPYSDTQYF.